The 9 T cell receptor beta chains below come from one sample, sequenced in a study of CXCR3-negative and CXCR3-positive naive CD8 T cells. The authors made the TRB cDNA libraries by 5' RACE using UMI labels. TCRdb reprocessed the 5' RACE reads and reports one entry per CDR3 protein, with no DNA. The sample spans about 40,000 distinct CDR3 sequences; the ten largest clones claim 1.5% to 2%. The sequencing input was naive CXCR3- CD8+ T cells from blood. Subset indicated: CD45RO-CCR7+CD27+CD95- naive CD8+ T cells lacking CXCR3 (TNR3-). These receptors came from a human donor in good health. Some clones in this sample may be carry-over from other donors' samples.

J is TRBJ1-5 and V is TRBV7-8; TCRdb's assignment of TRBD1 cannot be checked, as there is no DNA. The germline V gene has CDR1 SGHVS and CDR2 FQNEAQ. The CDR3 is 15 amino acids. The CDR3: CASSLWGESNQPQHF. The variable domain in full, with the rest retrieved from reference TRBV7-8 and TRBJ1-5, is GAGVSQSPRYKVAKRGQDVALRCDPISGHVSLFWYQQALGQGPEFLTYFQNEAQLDKSGLPSDRFFAERPEGSVSTLKIQRTQQEDSAVYLCASSLWGESNQPQHFGDGTRLSIL.

The genes are TRBV12-3 or TRBV12-4 and TRBJ1-1. The CDR3 has 16 amino acids. The CDR3 reads CASSFEGIWGNTEAFF.

The chain combines TRBV29-1 with TRBJ1-5; the TCRdb call, TRBD1, lacks DNA for checking. CDR1 is SQVTM, CDR2 ANQGSEA, per germline. The CDR3 consists of 11 residues. The CDR3 reads CSVEGPDSQHF.

The chain employs TRBV28 and TRBJ2-1; TCRdb's D gene call, TRBD1, goes unchecked for lack of DNA. Germline loops: CDR1 MDHEN, CDR2 SYDVKM. CDR3 length: 18 residues. CDR3: CASSLHGVSGTQNNEQFF.

This chain connects TRBV20-1 to TRBJ2-7; lacking DNA, the TRBD1 call made by TCRdb goes unchecked. The CDR3 totals 13 residues. From germline, CDR1 is DFQATT and CDR2 SNEGSKA (reference sequence). Here the CDR3 reads CSARPGTFHEQYF.

The chain combines TRBV20-1 with TRBJ2-5. There are 14 residues in the CDR3. Germline assignment: CDR1 DFQATT and CDR2 SNEGSKA (reference sequence). The CDR3 protein is CSAKTYGEQETQYF.

The chain is built from TRBV12-3 or TRBV12-4 and TRBJ1-1; the TRBD1 assignment by TCRdb is unverifiable without DNA. The CDR3 runs 16 residues. The CDR3 spells CASSPPGQGLDTEAFF.

This chain links TRBV7-2 with TRBJ2-5; TCRdb proposes TRBD2, but this gene call is untestable without DNA. CDR1 SGHTA and CDR2 FQGNSA come from the germline V gene. The length of the CDR3 is 13 residues. The CDR3 is CASSFEVGRAQYF.

The rearrangement joins TRBV7-2 to TRBJ2-4; without DNA, the TCRdb call of TRBD2 cannot be checked. This CDR3 is built from 17 residues. The germline V gene encodes CDR1 SGHTA and CDR2 FQGNSA. The CDR3 is CASSRRRLAEAKNIQYF.